The T cell receptor beta chain described here comes from a study of T cell responses to AZD1222 COVID-19 vaccine. Sequenced by immunoSEQ multiplex PCR; TCRdb stores in-frame clones only, minus some. The sample consists of 90,000 to 150,000 clones, approximately 90% of them appearing once. The germline V gene encodes CDR1 SEHNR and CDR2 FQNEAQ (reference sequence). The CDR3 has 15 residues. V was pared by 5 bases and J by 7 bases, with 13 bases of the junction left unmatched. Study-wide results and caveats: The donors showed a predominance of white British ancestry and of females, with possible underestimation of clonal diversity. Close to half of all spike-specific TCRs reportedly target regions of the variants that are unmutated. At baseline, seropositivity was found in only six AZD1222 recipients.

About this clone itself: No antigen is known for it.

The clonotype was recovered from an adult in good health. V and J are TRBV7-9 and TRBJ1-1, with 7 bases matching TRBD1. Sequencing was performed on peripheral blood, taken on day 0 of AZD1222 vaccination. The CDR3 spells CASSPARGGLDEAFF. The CDR3, as DNA: TGTGCCAGCAGCCCAGCACGAGGGGGCCTAGATGAAGCTTTCTTT.